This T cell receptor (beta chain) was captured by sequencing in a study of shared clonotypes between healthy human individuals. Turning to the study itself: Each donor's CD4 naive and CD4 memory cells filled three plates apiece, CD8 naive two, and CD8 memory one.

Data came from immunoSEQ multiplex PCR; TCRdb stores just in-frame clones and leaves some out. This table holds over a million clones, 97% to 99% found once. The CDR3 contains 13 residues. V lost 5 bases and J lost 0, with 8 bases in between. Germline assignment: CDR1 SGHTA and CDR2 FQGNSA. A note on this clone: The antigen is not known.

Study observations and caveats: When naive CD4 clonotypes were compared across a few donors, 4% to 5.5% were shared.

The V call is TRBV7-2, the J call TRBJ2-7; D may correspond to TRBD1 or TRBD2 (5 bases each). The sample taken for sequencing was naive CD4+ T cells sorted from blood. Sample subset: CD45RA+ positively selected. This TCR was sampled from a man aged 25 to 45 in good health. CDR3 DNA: TGTGCCAGCAGCGTCGGGACCTCCTACGAGCAGTACTTC. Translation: CASSVGTSYEQYF.